The TCR beta chain described here comes from a study of cytomegalovirus exposure and HLA in healthy donors. The primer mix had 60 Vbeta and 13 Jbeta primers. Assay: immunoSEQ multiplex PCR; the TCRdb copy retains only in-frame clones and omits some. This table holds about 94,000 clones, 79% found once. CDR1 and CDR2 (germline): ENHRY, SYGVKD. V shed 0 bases, J shed 9 bases, and the junction held 8 bases outside the gene matches. This CDR3 has 15 amino acids. The chain employs TRBV10-3 and TRBJ2-1, with 7 bases aligning to TRBD2. The receptor was isolated from a middle-aged woman in good health and CMV-seronegative. Specimen: PBMCs. CDR3 nucleotides: TGTGCCATCAGTGAGTCGAGGGGAGGGGATGGTGAGCAGTTCTTC. It encodes CAISESRGGDGEQFF.